Presented here are 11 T cell receptor beta chains from one specimen sequenced in a study of cytomegalovirus exposure and HLA in healthy donors. PCR was performed using 60 Vbeta and 13 Jbeta primers. The assay was immunoSEQ multiplex PCR, and TCRdb's table has in-frame clones only and misses some. The table lists 170,000 or so clones, 84% of them singletons. Sequencing input: PBMCs. The origin of the receptors is a young man in good health and CMV-seronegative.

V is TRBV7-3 and J is TRBJ1-1, with D tentatively TRBD1 (5 bases). The CDR3 loop spans 14 amino acids. With 6 bases removed from V and 5 bases from J, the gap between germline ends came to 16 bases. Germline lookup yields CDR1 SGHTA and CDR2 FQGTGA. The CDR3 here is CASSQDNRRTEAFF. CDR3 sequence (DNA): TGTGCCAGCAGTCAGGACAATCGGCGGACTGAAGCTTTCTTT.

The V and J genes are TRBV28 and TRBJ2-5; D possibly corresponds to TRBD1 (6 bases). V gave up 6 bases and J gave up 9 bases, with 17 bases separating them. The CDR3 runs 13 residues. Germline assignment: CDR1 MDHEN and CDR2 SYDVKM. CDR3 protein: CASRQGRYESQYF. CDR3 DNA: TGTGCCAGCAGACAGGGCCGTTATGAGTCCCAGTACTTC.

This chain connects TRBV7-3 to TRBJ2-5, with 7 bases fitting TRBD2. This CDR3 region has 15 residues. The germline V gene encodes CDR1 SGHTA and CDR2 FQGTGA. J was trimmed by 4 bases and V by 1 base; bases with no gene match: 6. The CDR3 region is CASSLRGGSGETQYF. The CDR3 DNA is TGTGCCAGCAGCTTAAGGGGGGGGTCGGGAGAGACCCAGTACTTC.

This clone was seen a few times. The V and J genes are TRBV6-1 and TRBJ2-3; 7 nucleotides match TRBD2. CDR3 length: 14 amino acids. Germline values: CDR1 MNHNS, CDR2 SASEGT. The V segment lost 6 bases and the J segment 0 bases; nucleotides outside the gene matches: 3. CDR3 in DNA: TGTGCCAGCAGCGGCGGGAGAAGCACAGATACGCAGTATTTT. Translated, it gives CASSGGRSTDTQYF.

V is TRBV7-2 and J is TRBJ2-4, with D perhaps matching TRBD2 (5 bases). The V gene lost 8 bases and the J gene lost 0 bases, with 14 bases spanning the gap. CDR3 size: 15 residues. Germline assignment: CDR1 SGHTA and CDR2 FQGNSA. CDR3 loop: CASALAPIAKNIQYF. The CDR3 nucleotides are TGTGCCAGCGCCTTAGCGCCTATAGCCAAAAACATTCAGTACTTC.

V usage is TRBV7-2 and J usage is TRBJ1-5; 12 nucleotides agree with TRBD1. J was trimmed by 7 bases and V by 5 bases; bases with no gene match: 9. The CDR3 sequence is 16 residues long. Germline CDR1 is SGHTA and CDR2 is FQGNSA. The chain's CDR3 is CASSPYGTGGSQPQHF. The CDR3 bases are TGTGCCAGCAGCCCTTACGGGACAGGGGGCAGCCAGCCCCAGCATTTT.

The chain links TRBV7-9 to TRBJ1-5; TRBD1 matches 7 bases. The germline gives CDR1 SEHNR, CDR2 FQNEAQ (reference sequence). With V trimmed by 5 bases and J by 3 bases, 4 bases remained unmatched. The length of the CDR3 is 14 residues. CDR3 loop: CASSPQGFNQPQHF. The DNA of the CDR3 is TGTGCCAGCAGCCCACAGGGGTTCAATCAGCCCCAGCATTTT.

The chain uses TRBV9 and TRBJ2-5; TRBD2 is a possible D gene (5 bases). Germline CDR1 SGDLS, CDR2 YYNGEE. This CDR3 has 13 residues. Trimming cost V 4 bases and J 1 base, with 8 bases left between them. CDR3 sequence reads: CASSRGPQETQYF. CDR3 nucleotides: TGTGCCAGCAGCCGGGGTCCCCAAGAGACCCAGTACTTC.

V usage is TRBV19 and J usage is TRBJ2-7, with TRBD1 identical over 7 bases. J lost 2 bases, V lost 4 bases, and 8 bases had no gene match. The CDR3 loop spans 15 amino acids. The germline V gene has CDR1 LNHDA and CDR2 SQIVND (reference sequence). CDR3 nucleotide sequence: TGTGCCAGTAGTACCTCGGGACAGAGCACCTACGAGCAGTACTTC. Translation: CASSTSGQSTYEQYF.

CDR3 in amino acids: CASKDSTYSGANVLTF. Written as DNA, the CDR3 is TGTGCCAGCAAGGACAGCACCTACTCTGGGGCCAACGTCCTGACTTTC. The V call is TRBV2, the J call TRBJ2-6; D is possibly TRBD1 (6 bases). Germline lookup yields CDR1 SNHLY and CDR2 FYNNEI. V lost 7 bases, J lost 0 bases, and 13 bases lay in between. The CDR3 totals 16 residues. The full variable domain, its missing parts supplied by reference TRBV2 and TRBJ2-6, is EPEVTQTPSHQVTQMGQEVILRCVPISNHLYFYWYRQILGQKVEFLVSFYNNEISEKSEIFDDQFSVERPDGSNFTLKIRSTKLEDSAMYFCASKDSTYSGANVLTFGAGSRLTVL.

The J gene is TRBJ1-5, the V gene TRBV23-1, with 8 bases aligning to TRBD1. TRBV23-1 counts as an open reading frame of uncertain function. The CDR3 loop spans 14 amino acids. The J segment lost 6 bases and the V segment lost 5 bases, leaving 6 bases of the junction unmatched. The CDR3 sequence is CASSTQGASQPQHF. The CDR3 DNA is TGCGCCAGCAGTACTCAGGGGGCGAGTCAGCCCCAGCATTTT.